These 5 T cell receptor beta chains share one sample of origin, sequenced in a study of T cell responses to AZD1222 COVID-19 vaccine. Sequenced by immunoSEQ multiplex PCR; TCRdb stores in-frame clones only, minus some. This sample has about 130,000 clones, with just over 90% found just once. Material: peripheral blood, obtained 28 days after the second AZD1222 dose. The receptor set was obtained from an adult who received the AZD1222 COVID-19 vaccine.

The V and J genes are TRBV23-1 and TRBJ1-1, with D perhaps TRBD1 (5 bases). TRBV23-1 is an open reading frame whose function is uncertain. The CDR3 extends over 15 amino acids. The V end lost 0 bases, the J end lost 3 bases, and 11 bases lay between the germline ends. CDR3 bases: TGCGCCAGCAGTCAATCGGAAACAGGTCACACTGAAGCTTTCTTT. This translates into CASSQSETGHTEAFF.

The genes are TRBV4-1 and TRBJ2-7, with D possibly being TRBD2 (7 bases). This CDR3 comprises 14 residues. V was trimmed by 4 bases and J by 4 bases, leaving 14 bases between them. Looked up from germline, CDR1 is MGHRA and CDR2 is YSYEKL. The CDR3 region has the DNA TGCGCCAGCAGCCGTACAGGGAGGGAGTACGAGCAGTACTTC. Its translation is CASSRTGREYEQYF.

This sequence joins TRBV19 and TRBJ2-2; possibly TRBD1 for D (5 bases). The germline V gene has CDR1 LNHDA and CDR2 SQIVND (reference sequence). V lost 6 bases, J lost 0 bases, and 11 bases lay in between. The CDR3 length is 15 residues. CDR3 coding DNA: TGTGCCAGTAGGGCAGGACAAGCGAACACCGGGGAGCTGTTTTTT. Protein sequence: CASRAGQANTGELFF.

The chain uses TRBV19 and TRBJ2-7; the D is unclear. Trimming took 4 bases from V and 4 from J, leaving 11 bases between them. The CDR3 is 13 amino acids. CDR1 is LNHDA, CDR2 SQIVND, per germline (reference sequence). The CDR3 DNA sequence: TGTGCCAGTAGTACCGTCGGAGCTTACGAGCAGTACTTC. Its translation: CASSTVGAYEQYF. Together with reference TRBV19 and TRBJ2-7, the CDR3 gives the full variable domain: DGGITQSPKYLFRKEGQNVTLSCEQNLNHDAMYWYRQDPGQGLRLIYYSQIVNDFQKGDIAEGYSVSREKKESFPLTVTSAQKNPTAFYLCASSTVGAYEQYFGPGTRLTVT.

The chain couples TRBV9 to TRBJ1-6, with D possibly TRBD1 on 6 matching bases. The V end lost 0 bases, the J end lost 1 base, and 11 bases lay between the germline ends. CDR3 length: 17 amino acids. CDR1 SGDLS and CDR2 YYNGEE come from the germline V gene. CDR3 sequence: CASSVGQGQSYNSPLHF. CDR3 coding DNA: TGTGCCAGCAGCGTAGGTCAGGGACAATCCTATAATTCACCCCTCCACTTT.